A single sample is the source of the 18 T cell receptor beta chains below, sequenced in a study of blood T cell repertoires in COVID-19. Sequenced by immunoSEQ multiplex PCR; TCRdb stores in-frame clones only, minus some. The table has 85,000 to 120,000 clones, 70% to 90% seen once. What was sequenced was peripheral blood. The origin of the receptors is a man aged 50 or older with active COVID-19.

The chain has TRBV20-1 and TRBJ2-5, with unresolved D. V was pared by 5 bases and J by 1 base, with 5 bases between. The CDR3 spans 11 residues. Per germline, CDR1 DFQATT and CDR2 SNEGSKA (reference sequence). CDR3 bases: TGCAGTGCTCGGAGCCAAGAGACCCAGTACTTC. Translating it yields CSARSQETQYF.

The rearrangement joins TRBV5-6 to TRBJ1-3; D remains ambiguous. The CDR3 extends over 14 amino acids. V lost 4 bases to trimming and J lost 0 bases, with 8 bases between them. Per the germline V gene, CDR1 is SGHDT and CDR2 is YYEEEE. Here the CDR3 DNA reads TGTGCCAGCAGCGCCCCCAGCTCTGGAAACACCATATATTTT. Protein: CASSAPSSGNTIYF.

This chain joins TRBV4-2 and TRBJ1-5; D gene unclear. The germline gives CDR1 LGHNA, CDR2 YNFKEQ. There are 15 residues in the CDR3. V was cut by 0 bases and J by 0 bases, with 6 bases left in between. The CDR3 nucleotides are TGTGCCAGCAGCCAAGATCGAGGTAGCAATCAGCCCCAGCATTTT. Amino acid sequence: CASSQDRGSNQPQHF.

This chain connects TRBV11-1 to TRBJ1-2; D not certain. Germline V gene data show CDR1 as SGHAT and CDR2 as FQDESV (reference sequence). The CDR3 contains 12 residues. Trimming removed 3 bases from V and 5 bases from J, with 7 bases in between. In DNA, the CDR3 is TGTGCCAGCAGCTTTGGCGGTTATGGCTACACCTTC. Translating gives CASSFGGYGYTF.

The chain joins TRBV7-9 to TRBJ2-3; D possibly corresponds to TRBD1 (6 bases). This CDR3 has 16 amino acids. V was trimmed by 4 bases and J by 0 bases, leaving 14 bases between them. CDR1 and CDR2 from the germline V gene are SEHNR and FQNEAQ (reference sequence). CDR3 coding DNA: TGTGCCAGCAGCTCCAGAACAGGGCCTAGCACAGATACGCAGTATTTT. The encoded protein is CASSSRTGPSTDTQYF. The full variable domain, with the rest looked up from reference TRBV7-9 and TRBJ2-3, is DTGVSQNPRHKITKRGQNVTFRCDPISEHNRLYWYRQTLGQGPEFLTYFQNEAQLEKSRLLSDRFSAERPKGSFSTLEIQRTEQGDSAMYLCASSSRTGPSTDTQYFGPGTRLTVL.

V and J are TRBV9 and TRBJ2-5; D perhaps matches TRBD2 (6 bases). V gave up 6 bases and J gave up 5 bases, with 20 bases separating them. The CDR3 covers 15 residues. Germline V gene data show CDR1 as SGDLS and CDR2 as YYNGEE. The CDR3 coding sequence is TGTGCCAGCAACCCGGGGGTGAGCGCGGGGGAGACCCAGTACTTC. Its translation: CASNPGVSAGETQYF.

The chain links TRBV3-1 (or the pseudogene TRBV3-2) to TRBJ2-7; 7 bases are shared with TRBD1. Germline lookup yields CDR1 LGHDT and CDR2 YNNKEL (reference sequence). V was pared by 4 bases and J by 6 bases, with 12 bases of the junction left unmatched. This CDR3 is 15 amino acids long. The CDR3 DNA reads TGTGCCAGCAGCCCAACACCGGGACAGCTACTCGAGCAGTACTTC. Protein: CASSPTPGQLLEQYF.

The chain has TRBV18 and TRBJ1-5; 11 positions match TRBD1. Germline V lookup: CDR1 KGHSH, CDR2 LQKENI. The length of the CDR3 is 14 residues. Unmatched junction bases numbered 5, after V lost 6 bases and J lost 7 bases. CDR3 region: CASSTGTGGQPQHF. The CDR3 coding sequence is TGTGCCAGCTCGACGGGGACAGGGGGGCAGCCCCAGCATTTT. Full variable domain (outside the CDR3, taken from reference TRBV18 and TRBJ1-5): NAGVMQNPRHLVRRRGQEARLRCSPMKGHSHVYWYRQLPEEGLKFMVYLQKENIIDESGMPKERFSAEFPKEGPSILRIQQVVRGDSAAYFCASSTGTGGQPQHFGDGTRLSIL.

The V call is TRBV19, the J call TRBJ2-2; D perhaps matches TRBD1 (5 bases). V lost 6 bases to trimming and J lost 3 bases, with 17 bases between them. This CDR3 has 16 amino acids. CDR1 is LNHDA and CDR2 is SQIVND in the germline V gene (reference sequence). The CDR3 DNA reads TGTGCCAGTAGATTAATAGGGGTTTTGGACACCGGGGAGCTGTTTTTT. Translating it yields CASRLIGVLDTGELFF.

The chain uses TRBV7-8 and TRBJ2-3, with 9 positions matching TRBD2. Germline values: CDR1 SGHVS, CDR2 FQNEAQ. The CDR3 has 17 residues. V trimming: 6 bases; J trimming: 7 bases; junction bases outside the gene matches: 17. The CDR3 DNA reads as TGTGCCAGCAGTCCTAAGGGGTTGGCGGGGGGGCACAATACGCAGTATTTT. Amino acids: CASSPKGLAGGHNTQYF.

This chain links TRBV19 with TRBJ2-7; D might be TRBD1 (7 bases). V was cut by 10 bases and J by 2 bases, with 21 bases left in between. The V gene's germline CDR1 is LNHDA and CDR2 SQIVND (reference sequence). The CDR3 has 15 residues. The CDR3 bases are TGTGCCACGCGGCATGCGGGACAGAGAACCTACGAGCAGTACTTC. As protein: CATRHAGQRTYEQYF.

The V and J genes are TRBV12-3 or TRBV12-4 and TRBJ1-1; D ambiguous. V was shortened by 4 bases and J by 1 base, with 7 bases between the two germline ends. The length of the CDR3 is 13 residues. CDR3 sequence: CASSSTANTEAFF. CDR3 nucleotides: TGTGCCAGCAGTTCCACAGCGAACACTGAAGCTTTCTTT.

The V call is TRBV9, the J call TRBJ2-7; 12 bases are a match to TRBD2. Germline V gene data show CDR1 as SGDLS and CDR2 as YYNGEE. The CDR3 is made up of 16 amino acids. The V gene end was trimmed by 1 base and the J gene end by 5 bases; junction bases not matched to a gene: 7. This CDR3 reads CASSVTSGGHRDEQYF. The CDR3 DNA reads TGTGCCAGCAGCGTAACTAGCGGGGGGCACCGAGACGAGCAGTACTTC.

The chain employs TRBV5-1 and TRBJ2-7; 7 nucleotides agree with TRBD1. Germline V gene lookup returns CDR1 SGHRS and CDR2 YFSETQ. V dropped 4 bases and J dropped 3; count of bases not matched to a gene: 7. CDR3 length: 14 residues. In DNA form, the CDR3 reads TGCGCCAGCAGCCCTACTGGACAGGACTACGAGCAGTACTTC. Protein product: CASSPTGQDYEQYF.

This clone was seen more than once but under ten times. The CDR3 sequence is CASSFLYEQYF. Written as DNA, the CDR3 is TGCGCCAGCAGCTTCTTATACGAGCAGTACTTC. V gene TRBV5-1 combines with J gene TRBJ2-7, with D unclear. Germline V gene sequence: CDR1 SGHRS, CDR2 YFSETQ. V was clipped by 2 bases and J by 4 bases, with 4 bases between them. The CDR3 has 11 amino acids.

The V call is TRBV7-2, the J call TRBJ1-6, with TRBD1 matching over 9 bases. The germline gives CDR1 SGHTA, CDR2 FQGNSA. V shed 5 bases and J 11 bases; nucleotides not matched to a gene: 7. This CDR3 spans 14 amino acids. CDR3 protein: CASSPDRGAAPLHF. For the CDR3, the DNA is TGTGCCAGCAGCCCGGACAGGGGAGCAGCACCCCTCCACTTT.

This clone was counted once. The chain is built from TRBV5-6 and TRBJ1-5, with D tentatively TRBD1 (5 bases). The CDR3 loop spans 14 amino acids. Deletions cut 2 bases from V and 6 bases from J, with 12 bases between. Germline V lookup: CDR1 SGHDT, CDR2 YYEEEE. The CDR3 sequence is CASSFSGGGQPQHF. The CDR3 DNA reads as TGTGCCAGCAGCTTCAGCGGGGGTGGTCAGCCCCAGCATTTT.

V and J are TRBV12-5 and TRBJ2-3; TRBD2 matches 7 bases. The CDR3 is made up of 16 amino acids. V trimming: 4 bases; J trimming: 4 bases; junction bases outside the gene matches: 11. The V gene's germline CDR1 is LGHNT and CDR2 FRNRAP. This CDR3 is CASGSPSLAGADTQYF. The DNA for the CDR3 is TGTGCTAGTGGTTCCCCCTCACTGGCGGGGGCAGATACGCAGTATTTT.